The rows below give T cell receptor beta chains drawn from one sample of a study of OX40 agonist ivuxolimab in advanced cancers. Generated by immunoSEQ multiplex PCR, the TCRdb table keeps only in-frame clones and is missing some. Of 50,000 to 70,000 clones listed, roughly 92% are singletons. The sequenced sample was CD4+ or CD8+ T cells sorted from blood, obtained in a trial of the OX40 agonist ivuxolimab. The receptors stem from an adult with an advanced solid tumor such as melanoma, head and neck, liver or kidney cancer. Both conserved end residues are part of each CDR3. D genes are given only for firm matches. Clone size is stated in some rows and not others, as once, few, many or a class when expanded.

D gene	J gene	V gene	clone size	CDR3 protein	CDR3 DNA
-	TRBJ2-1	TRBV6-5	-	CASSPMGPSSHEQFF	TGTGCCAGCAGTCCGATGGGACCGTCAAGCCATGAGCAGTTCTTC
-	TRBJ2-1	TRBV6-5	-	CASSYDKPYNEQFF	TGTGCCAGCAGTTACGACAAACCTTACAATGAGCAGTTCTTC
TRBD2	TRBJ2-1	TRBV6-5	-	CASSYWTSGRGNEQFF	TGTGCCAGCAGTTACTGGACTAGCGGGAGGGGCAATGAGCAGTTCTTC
TRBD2	TRBJ2-2	TRBV7-9	-	CASSFTSGSLGTVTGELFF	TGTGCCAGCAGCTTTACTAGCGGGAGCCTTGGGACTGTCACCGGGGAGCTGTTTTTT
-	TRBJ2-1	TRBV5-4	once	CASSLDGWGLYEQFF	TGTGCCAGCAGCCTAGACGGGTGGGGGCTCTATGAGCAGTTCTTC
-	TRBJ2-6	TRBV7-6	-	CASSIDHEISQSRANVLTF	TGTGCCAGCAGCATAGATCATGAAATCTCACAAAGTCGGGCCAACGTCCTGACTTTC
TRBD2	TRBJ2-1	TRBV9	-	CASSNSGRASYNEQFF	TGTGCCAGCAGCAATAGCGGGAGGGCCTCCTACAATGAGCAGTTCTTC
TRBD2	TRBJ2-3	TRBV27	-	CASSFFSGLSTDTQYF	TGTGCCAGCAGTTTTTTTAGCGGGCTTAGCACAGATACGCAGTATTTT
-	TRBJ2-3	TRBV18	-	CASSPEATDTQYF	TGTGCCAGCTCACCGGAGGCCACAGATACGCAGTATTTT
-	TRBJ1-3	TRBV13	-	CASSLGWQGYSGNTIYF	TGTGCCAGCAGCTTAGGCTGGCAGGGGTACTCTGGAAACACCATATATTTT
TRBD2	TRBJ2-2	TRBV28	-	CASSGRTSGNTGELFF	TGTGCCAGCAGTGGCCGGACTAGCGGGAACACCGGGGAGCTGTTTTTT
TRBD2	TRBJ2-7	TRBV9	-	CATGTSVSYEQYF	TGTGCCACCGGGACTAGCGTCTCCTACGAGCAGTACTTC
-	TRBJ2-1	TRBV19	-	CASSIDDLGAHNEQFF	TGTGCCAGTAGTATTGACGACCTGGGAGCCCACAATGAGCAGTTCTTC
TRBD2	TRBJ2-1	TRBV2	-	CASSVASGWNEQFF	TGTGCCAGCAGTGTGGCTAGCGGGTGGAATGAGCAGTTCTTC
-	TRBJ1-1	TRBV15	-	CATLGRENTEAFF	TGTGCCACCCTTGGGAGGGAGAACACTGAAGCTTTCTTT
-	TRBJ2-7	TRBV9	-	CASSESWGQGYEQYF	TGTGCCAGCAGCGAGTCCTGGGGACAAGGCTACGAGCAGTACTTC
-	TRBJ1-1	TRBV27	-	CASSLSLGMNTEAFF	TGTGCCAGCAGTTTATCTCTAGGCATGAACACTGAAGCTTTCTTT
-	TRBJ2-7	TRBV7-8	-	CASAPLATGGYEQYF	TGTGCCAGCGCGCCCCTGGCGACAGGAGGATACGAGCAGTACTTC
-	TRBJ2-2	TRBV30	-	CAWGRGELFF	TGTGCCTGGGGGCGCGGGGAGCTGTTTTTT
-	TRBJ2-1	TRBV19	-	CASSIRAISYNEQFF	TGTGCCAGTAGTATCCGGGCCATCTCCTACAATGAGCAGTTCTTC
-	TRBJ2-1	TRBV7-9	-	CASSLGGGRYYNEQFF	TGTGCCAGCAGCTTAGGTGGGGGTCGGTACTACAATGAGCAGTTCTTC
-	TRBJ2-7	TRBV7-9	-	CASSEIERGSYEQYF	TGTGCCAGCAGCGAGATAGAGAGGGGATCCTACGAGCAGTACTTC
-	TRBJ1-2	TRBV28	-	CASSLRHRPYGYTF	TGTGCCAGCAGTTTGAGGCACAGGCCGTATGGCTACACCTTC
-	TRBJ2-3	TRBV27	-	CASSLRGITDTQYF	TGTGCCAGCAGTTTAAGGGGTATAACAGATACGCAGTATTTT
TRBD2	TRBJ2-1	TRBV30	-	CAWSVTTSGIYEQFF	TGTGCCTGGAGTGTTACTACTAGCGGGATCTATGAGCAGTTCTTC
-	TRBJ2-7	TRBV6-1	-	CASSEAREVDGDSVTYEQYF	TGTGCCAGCAGTGAAGCGCGAGAAGTAGACGGAGACAGCGTGACCTACGAGCAGTACTTC
-	TRBJ1-3	TRBV7-9	-	CASSLVGRTGNTIYF	TGTGCCAGCAGCTTAGTGGGCAGGACTGGAAACACCATATATTTT
-	TRBJ2-1	TRBV4-3	-	CASSQAGAPYNEQFF	TGCGCCAGCAGCCAAGCGGGAGCCCCCTACAATGAGCAGTTCTTC
-	TRBJ2-7	TRBV7-9	-	CASSRLLEVAGWPYEQYF	TGTGCCAGCAGCAGGTTGCTCGAAGTAGCAGGGTGGCCCTACGAGCAGTACTTC
TRBD2	TRBJ2-7	TRBV7-9	-	CASSSDGRAHEQYF	TGTGCCAGCAGCTCCGACGGGAGGGCCCACGAGCAGTACTTC
TRBD1	TRBJ2-7	TRBV19	-	CASSLGGQGWYEQYF	TGTGCCAGTAGTCTAGGGGGACAGGGATGGTACGAGCAGTACTTC
-	TRBJ2-1	TRBV11-2	-	CASTPRSGTYNEQFF	TGTGCCAGCACCCCTCGGTCGGGTACCTACAATGAGCAGTTCTTC
-	TRBJ2-7	TRBV28	-	CASSLPTYEQYF	TGTGCCAGCAGTTTACCCACCTACGAGCAGTACTTC
-	TRBJ2-4	TRBV30	-	CAWSGGSGDPKYF	TGTGCCTGGAGTGGGGGGTCGGGGGACCCAAAGTACTTC
TRBD2	TRBJ2-1	TRBV7-8	-	CASSPERSSGSATTNEQFF	TGTGCCAGCAGCCCAGAACGATCCAGCGGGAGCGCTACCACTAATGAGCAGTTCTTC
TRBD1	TRBJ1-1	TRBV27	-	CASREGQREAFF	TGTGCCAGCAGAGAGGGACAGAGAGAAGCTTTCTTT
TRBD1	TRBJ1-2	TRBV9	-	CASSVEDRGSGYTF	TGTGCCAGCAGCGTAGAAGACAGGGGATCTGGCTACACCTTC
TRBD1	TRBJ2-1	TRBV15	-	CATRDSGGRNEQFF	TGTGCCACCAGGGATTCAGGGGGCCGGAATGAGCAGTTCTTC
-	TRBJ2-7	TRBV19	-	CASSWVSSSYEQYF	TGTGCCAGTAGCTGGGTCAGCAGCTCCTACGAGCAGTACTTC
TRBD1	TRBJ1-5	TRBV28	-	CASSLGTGENQPQHF	TGTGCCAGCAGTTTGGGGACAGGGGAGAATCAGCCCCAGCATTTT
TRBD2	TRBJ2-7	TRBV11-2	-	CASSSGLAGVYEQYF	TGTGCCAGCAGCTCTGGACTAGCGGGAGTCTACGAGCAGTACTTC
-	TRBJ2-5	TRBV15	few	CATSSGSSYQETQYF	TGTGCCACCAGCTCGGGCAGTTCGTACCAAGAGACCCAGTACTTC
TRBD1	TRBJ1-5	TRBV7-8	once	CASSFDQAGDRVGQPQHF	TGTGCCAGCAGCTTCGACCAAGCCGGGGACAGGGTAGGTCAGCCCCAGCATTTT
-	TRBJ2-1	TRBV4-3	-	CASSQEPYNEQFF	TGCGCCAGCAGCCAGGAGCCGTACAATGAGCAGTTCTTC
TRBD1	TRBJ2-7	TRBV2	-	CASTEGAGGLSYEQYF	TGTGCCAGCACCGAAGGGGCAGGGGGCCTCTCCTACGAGCAGTACTTC
-	TRBJ2-1	TRBV6-5	-	CASSYSGYSYNEQFF	TGTGCCAGCAGTTACTCAGGGTACTCCTACAATGAGCAGTTCTTC
TRBD1	TRBJ2-7	TRBV6-1	-	CASSELGQGVDYEQYF	TGTGCCAGCAGTGAGTTGGGACAGGGGGTAGACTACGAGCAGTACTTC
-	TRBJ2-6	TRBV21-1	-	CASTPRRQVVSCCSGANVLTF	TGTGCCAGCACCCCACGTAGACAGGTTGTATCATGTTGCTCTGGGGCCAACGTCCTGACTTTC
-	TRBJ2-1	TRBV7-3	-	CASSFFSGFANNEQFF	TGTGCCAGCAGCTTTTTCAGCGGGTTCGCAAACAATGAGCAGTTCTTC
TRBD1	TRBJ2-7	TRBV11-2	-	CASSPGQGVNYEQYF	TGTGCCAGCAGCCCCGGACAGGGGGTGAACTACGAGCAGTACTTC
-	TRBJ1-1	TRBV6-5	-	CASSYNVGLNTEAFF	TGTGCCAGCAGTTACAATGTGGGCTTGAACACTGAAGCTTTCTTT
TRBD2	TRBJ2-1	TRBV4-3	-	CASSQDGLAGVGNEQFF	TGCGCCAGCAGCCAAGATGGACTAGCGGGAGTGGGCAATGAGCAGTTCTTC
-	TRBJ2-3	TRBV5-8	-	CASSLVAGLGDTQYF	TGTGCCAGCAGCTTGGTGGCAGGGTTGGGAGATACGCAGTATTTT
-	TRBJ2-6	TRBV14	once	CASSGAGYGANVLTF	TGTGCCAGCAGCGGGGCAGGGTACGGGGCCAACGTCCTGACTTTC
TRBD1	TRBJ2-5	TRBV9	-	CASSDPGQGMETQYF	TGTGCCAGCAGCGACCCGGGACAGGGAATGGAGACCCAGTACTTC
-	TRBJ2-7	TRBV27	-	CASSLSGDEYEQYF	TGTGCCAGCAGTTTATCGGGGGACGAATACGAGCAGTACTTC
-	TRBJ2-1	TRBV11-2	few	CASSTPSSQFF	TGTGCCAGCAGCACCCCTAGCTCCCAGTTCTTC
TRBD1	TRBJ1-2	TRBV19	-	CASRASDGTGYGYTF	TGTGCCAGTAGGGCTTCAGACGGGACAGGATATGGCTACACCTTC
TRBD1	TRBJ1-4	TRBV9	-	CASSVRDRELFF	TGTGCCAGCAGCGTCCGGGACAGGGAACTGTTTTTT